This T cell receptor (beta chain) stems from a study of liver allograft versus peripheral blood T cells. Looking at the study overall: Recipients' peripheral blood supplied the T cell receptor repertoires against which those in transplanted livers were compared. Study-wide results and caveats: Reportedly, the T cell receptor repertoires present inside liver allografts differed from those in peripheral blood.

TCRdb re-called the reads through MiXCR, storing one row per CDR3 protein. The table lists 3,000 to 4,000 distinct CDR3 sequences, more than 12% of them singletons. This CDR3 has 16 amino acids. V was pared by 5 bases and J by 4 bases, with 15 bases between. Note on this clonotype: What it binds is unknown.

The V and J genes are TRBV12-3 or TRBV12-4 and TRBJ2-6, with D tentatively TRBD2 (5 bases). The TCR sequence derives from a human patient who had a liver transplant. Some T cells could come from the graft donor. CDR3: CASSPLGLRGANVLTF. The DNA for the CDR3 is TGTGCCAGCAGTCCCCTCGGACTTCGGGGGGCCAACGTCCTGACTTTC.